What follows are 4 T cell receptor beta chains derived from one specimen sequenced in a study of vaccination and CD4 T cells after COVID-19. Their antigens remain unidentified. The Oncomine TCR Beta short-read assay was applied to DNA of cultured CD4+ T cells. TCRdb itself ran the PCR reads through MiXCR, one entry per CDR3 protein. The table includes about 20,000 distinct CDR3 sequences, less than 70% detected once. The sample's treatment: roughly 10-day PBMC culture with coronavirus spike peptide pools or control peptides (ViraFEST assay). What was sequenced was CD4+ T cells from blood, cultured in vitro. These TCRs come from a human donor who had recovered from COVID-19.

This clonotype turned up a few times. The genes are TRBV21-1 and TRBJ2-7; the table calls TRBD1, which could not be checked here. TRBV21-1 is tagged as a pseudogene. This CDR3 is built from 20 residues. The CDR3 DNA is TGTGCCAGCAGCAAACAGTGGGCCGATAATCTACCCCCCCATTACTACGAGCAGTACTTC. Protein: CASSKQWADNLPPHYYEQYF.

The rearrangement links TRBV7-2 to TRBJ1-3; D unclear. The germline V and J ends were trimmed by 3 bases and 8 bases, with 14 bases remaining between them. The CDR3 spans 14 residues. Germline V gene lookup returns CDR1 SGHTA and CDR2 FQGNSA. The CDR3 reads CASSFTAAGDTIYF. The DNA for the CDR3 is TGTGCCAGCAGCTTTACCGCCGCGGGAGACACCATATATTTT.

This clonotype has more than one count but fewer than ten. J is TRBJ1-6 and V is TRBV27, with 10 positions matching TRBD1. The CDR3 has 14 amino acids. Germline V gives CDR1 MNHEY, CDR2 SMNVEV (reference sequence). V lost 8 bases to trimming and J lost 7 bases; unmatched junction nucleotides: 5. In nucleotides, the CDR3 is TGTGCCAGCGGGAGGGACAGGGGCAATTCACCCCTCCACTTT. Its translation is CASGRDRGNSPLHF.

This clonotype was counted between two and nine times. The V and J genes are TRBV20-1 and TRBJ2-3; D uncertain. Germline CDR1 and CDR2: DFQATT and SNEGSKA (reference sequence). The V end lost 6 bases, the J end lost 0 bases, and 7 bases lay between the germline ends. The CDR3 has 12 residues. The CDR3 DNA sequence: TGCAGTGCCGGACCGAGCACAGATACGCAGTATTTT. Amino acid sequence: CSAGPSTDTQYF.